The present entry profiles one TCR beta chain with its context. Its antigen is unknown. CDR1 and CDR2 from the germline V gene are SGHVS and FQNEAQ. Trimming took 4 bases from V and 0 from J; bases not matched to a gene: 4. The CDR3 totals 17 residues. Libraries were prepared by immunoSEQ multiplex PCR; TCRdb keeps only in-frame clonotypes and omits some of them. The sample shows 55,000 to 80,000 clones, 84% of them seen only once. This entry is derived from a study of OX40 agonist ivuxolimab in advanced cancers. Study details: Patients were treated with ivuxolimab, an agonistic anti-OX40 (CD134) antibody.

Study-level results: Average numbers of expanded clones were greater in CD8+ T cells than in CD4+. Clonal expansion in partial responders at 0.1-3.0 mg/kg ranked among the lowest. It was not determined which antigens were specifically recognized by the peripheral T cells that had undergone clonal expansion.

The sample was CD4+ or CD8+ T cells sorted from blood, taken in a trial of the OX40 agonist ivuxolimab. This TCR derives from an adult with an advanced solid tumor such as melanoma, head and neck, liver or kidney cancer. The chain is built from TRBV7-8 and TRBJ2-6; TRBD1 agrees at 9 bases. Written as DNA, the CDR3 is TGTGCCAGCAGCTCCGGGACAGGGAGCTCTGGGGCCAACGTCCTGACTTTC. Amino acids: CASSSGTGSSGANVLTF.